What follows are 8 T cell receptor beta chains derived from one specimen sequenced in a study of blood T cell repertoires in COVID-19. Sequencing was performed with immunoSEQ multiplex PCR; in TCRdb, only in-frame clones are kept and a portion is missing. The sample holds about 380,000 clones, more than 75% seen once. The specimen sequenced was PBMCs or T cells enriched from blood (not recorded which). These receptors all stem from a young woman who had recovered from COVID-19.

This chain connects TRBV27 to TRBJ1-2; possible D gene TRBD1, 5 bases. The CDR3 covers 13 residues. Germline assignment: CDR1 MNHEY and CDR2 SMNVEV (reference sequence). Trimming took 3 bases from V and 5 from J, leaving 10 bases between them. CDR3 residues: CASSLSGEYGYTF. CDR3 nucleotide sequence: TGTGCCAGCAGTTTGTCGGGGGAGTATGGCTACACCTTC.

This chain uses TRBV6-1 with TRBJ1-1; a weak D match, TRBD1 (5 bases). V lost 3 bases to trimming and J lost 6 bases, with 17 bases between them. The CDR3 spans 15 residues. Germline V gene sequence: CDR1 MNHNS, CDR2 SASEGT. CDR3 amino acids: CASSEGGLTGAEAFF. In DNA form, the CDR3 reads TGTGCCAGCAGTGAGGGGGGACTGACTGGAGCTGAAGCTTTCTTT.

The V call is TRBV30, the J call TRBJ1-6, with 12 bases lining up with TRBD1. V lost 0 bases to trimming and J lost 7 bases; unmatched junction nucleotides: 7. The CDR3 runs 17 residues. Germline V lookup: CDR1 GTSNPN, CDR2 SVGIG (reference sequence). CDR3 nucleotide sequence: TGTGCCTGGAGTGTACGGTGGGACAGGGGGCGAAATTCACCCCTCCACTTT. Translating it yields CAWSVRWDRGRNSPLHF.

In DNA, the CDR3 is TGTGCCAGCAGCTTAGGAGTCAGGGCAGGGTCAGATACGCAGTATTTT. It yields the protein CASSLGVRAGSDTQYF. This rearrangement joins TRBV11-2 to TRBJ2-3, with D tentatively TRBD1 (5 bases). CDR3 size: 16 residues. Trimming pared 1 base from V and 4 bases from J, leaving 15 bases between. Germline CDR1 reads SGHAT; CDR2 reads FQNNGV.

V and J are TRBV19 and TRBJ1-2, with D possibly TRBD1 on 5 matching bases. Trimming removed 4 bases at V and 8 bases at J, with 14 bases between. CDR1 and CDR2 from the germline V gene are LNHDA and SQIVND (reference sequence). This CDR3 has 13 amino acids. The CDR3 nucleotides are TGTGCCAGTAGTAAGGCGGACATGGGCGGCTACACCTTC. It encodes CASSKADMGGYTF.

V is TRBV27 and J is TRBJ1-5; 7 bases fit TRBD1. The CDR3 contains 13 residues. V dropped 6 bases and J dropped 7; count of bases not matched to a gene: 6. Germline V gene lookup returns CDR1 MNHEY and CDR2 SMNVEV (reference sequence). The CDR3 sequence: CASRITGEQPQHF. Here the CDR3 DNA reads TGTGCCAGCAGGATCACAGGGGAGCAGCCCCAGCATTTT.

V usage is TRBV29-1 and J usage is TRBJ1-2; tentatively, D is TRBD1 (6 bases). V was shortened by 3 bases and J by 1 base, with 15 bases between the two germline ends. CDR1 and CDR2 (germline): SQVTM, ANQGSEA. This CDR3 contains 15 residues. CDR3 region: CSVDETGHLNYGYTF. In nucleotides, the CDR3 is TGCAGCGTTGACGAAACAGGGCACCTTAACTATGGCTACACCTTC.

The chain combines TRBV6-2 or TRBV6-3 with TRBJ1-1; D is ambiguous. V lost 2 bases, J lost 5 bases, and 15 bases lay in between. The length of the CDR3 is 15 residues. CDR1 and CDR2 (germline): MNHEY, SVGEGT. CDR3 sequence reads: CASSYGWEGGTEAFF. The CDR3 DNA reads TGTGCCAGCAGTTACGGGTGGGAGGGAGGAACTGAAGCTTTCTTT.